What follows are 11 T cell receptor beta chains derived from one specimen sequenced in a study of PD-L1 blockade in urothelial cancer (dated by TCRdb to the late 2010s). Libraries came from the immunoSEQ multiplex PCR assay. TCRdb limited this immuneACCESS table to in-frame rearrangements with V and J called. A share of clones is missing; checked studies link under half to unresolved V genes, and the rest is unexplained. A total of tens of thousands of clones appear in this sample, about four fifths of them only once. Of the sample, 2.5% to 3% is held by the ten largest clones. The input for sequencing was PBMCs, taken around atezolizumab (anti-PD-L1) treatment. The receptors here all came from a man in his sixties or seventies with urothelial cancer.

The gene calls are TRBV19 and TRBJ1-5, with a possible D match to TRBD1 (5 bases). V lost 7 bases and J 9 bases, leaving 22 bases between the germline ends. The CDR3 covers 15 residues. The germline V gene encodes CDR1 LNHDA and CDR2 SQIVND (reference sequence). As DNA, the CDR3 is TGTGCCAGTACTCCCGAGGGGAGGACAAGTTCGCCCCAGCATTTT. Its translation is CASTPEGRTSSPQHF.

This clone was seen a handful of times. V usage is TRBV11-3 and J usage is TRBJ2-1; 9 bases match TRBD2. The CDR3 runs to 15 residues. Germline V gene lookup returns CDR1 SGHNT and CDR2 YENEEA. The trim removed 8 bases at V and 7 bases at J, leaving 12 bases unmatched. CDR3 loop: CASSGGSGRSNEQFF. CDR3 bases: TGTGCCAGCTCAGGAGGTAGCGGGAGATCGAATGAGCAGTTCTTC.

The chain has TRBV6-5 and TRBJ1-1, with 9 bases fitting TRBD1. V trimming: 6 bases; J trimming: 4 bases; junction bases outside the gene matches: 3. CDR3 length: 13 amino acids. CDR1 is MNHEY and CDR2 is SVGAGI in the germline V gene. DNA of the CDR3: TGTGCCAGCAGGACAGGGGGTTTCACTGAAGCTTTCTTT. Protein sequence: CASRTGGFTEAFF.

The rearrangement joins TRBV15 to TRBJ2-3; 7 bases are a match to TRBD1. V trimming: 5 bases; J trimming: 4 bases; junction bases outside the gene matches: 6. CDR1 LNHNV and CDR2 YYDKDF come from the germline V gene (reference sequence). This CDR3 spans 14 amino acids. The CDR3 loop reads CATSPDRAADTQYF. The CDR3 nucleotides are TGTGCCACCAGCCCCGACAGGGCGGCAGATACGCAGTATTTT.

The chain employs TRBV9 and TRBJ2-2, with TRBD2 identical over 12 bases. The CDR3 runs to 18 residues. V was pared by 0 bases and J by 2 bases, with 5 bases of the junction left unmatched. Germline V lookup: CDR1 SGDLS, CDR2 YYNGEE. CDR3 sequence reads: CASSVGWTSGKNTGELFF. The CDR3 DNA reads as TGTGCCAGCAGCGTAGGGTGGACTAGCGGGAAAAACACCGGGGAGCTGTTTTTT.

This clone was counted a single time. The rearrangement joins TRBV6-5 to TRBJ1-4; the D gene is possibly TRBD1 (6 bases). The CDR3 spans 15 residues. Trimming shortened V by 0 bases and J by 8 bases, and 13 bases separated the two germline ends. Germline V gene lookup returns CDR1 MNHEY and CDR2 SVGAGI. The CDR3 nucleotides read TGTGCCAGCAGTTACTCGCAGGGGAGACGAGAAAAACTGTTTTTT. Its protein product is CASSYSQGRREKLFF.

V usage is TRBV4-2 and J usage is TRBJ1-4; 9 bases match TRBD1. The CDR3 has 15 residues. Germline CDR1 is LGHNA and CDR2 is YNFKEQ. V shed 4 bases, J shed 4 bases, and the junction held 4 bases outside the gene matches. This CDR3 is CASSPRQGDNEKLFF. The CDR3 nucleotides read TGTGCCAGCAGCCCACGACAGGGGGATAATGAAAAACTGTTTTTT.

The gene calls are TRBV7-9 and TRBJ2-7; 7 nucleotides match TRBD2. CDR1 is SEHNR and CDR2 is FQNEAQ in the germline V gene (reference sequence). This CDR3 contains 14 residues. V lost 4 bases and J lost 5; bases outside the gene matches: 8. CDR3 loop: CASSYGGTSNEQYF. The CDR3, as DNA: TGTGCCAGCAGCTACGGGGGGACGTCTAACGAGCAGTACTTC.

The chain recombines TRBV4-2 with TRBJ2-3, with 10 bases matching TRBD1. Trimming at V came to 3 bases and at J to 2 bases, leaving 8 bases not matched to a gene. The CDR3 spans 17 residues. The V gene's germline CDR1 is LGHNA and CDR2 YNFKEQ. The CDR3 is CASSQRAGTGVTDTQYF. The CDR3 coding sequence is TGTGCCAGCAGCCAGAGAGCCGGGACAGGGGTCACAGATACGCAGTATTTT.

The rearrangement joins TRBV2 to TRBJ1-4; no definite D call. Germline lookup yields CDR1 SNHLY and CDR2 FYNNEI. CDR3 length: 13 amino acids. Between the trimmed V and J ends, which lost 6 bases and 5 bases, there was a span of 10 bases. The CDR3 sequence: CASRRLYNEKLFF. The CDR3 DNA follows: TGTGCCAGCAGAAGACTTTACAATGAAAAACTGTTTTTT.

The V call is TRBV6-5, the J call TRBJ1-5; D unclear. V was cut by 6 bases and J by 5 bases, with 17 bases left in between. The CDR3 is 15 residues long. From germline, CDR1 is MNHEY and CDR2 SVGAGI. CDR3 loop: CASSLGPPLYQPQHF. CDR3 in DNA: TGTGCCAGCAGCTTGGGCCCCCCGTTGTATCAGCCCCAGCATTTT.